The table lists the clone carrying this T cell receptor beta chain with a few counts. No antigen is known for it. The data were taken from a study of blood T cells in healthy people across ages. Findings and caveats of the study: Both higher diversity and more naive CD4+ cells marked long-lived donors when set against aged donors. PBMC samples, being unsorted, prevented any conclusive comparison of naive and antigen-experienced cells.

Germline assignment: CDR1 SQVTM and CDR2 ANQGSEA. CDR3 size: 14 residues. V shed 5 bases and J shed 3 bases, with 16 bases lying between them. The use of a sample-barcoded 5' primer and a J-beta primer mix characterized a second PCR of roughly 6 to 11 cycles. Per-sample output comprised a minimum of 2.5 million paired-end reads containing CDR3. TCRdb used MiXCR to reprocess the 5' RACE reads, holding one entry per CDR3 protein. This repertoire shows 1,800,000 or so distinct CDR3 sequences, more than 35% found once; its top ten account for about 23%. This sequence was found in a human donor in good health. The chain uses TRBV29-1 and TRBJ1-1; possible D gene TRBD1, 6 bases. Sequenced: blood. CDR3 bases: TGCAGCGTTTCGCCGGGGGCGGGTTACACTGAAGCTTTCTTT. Amino acids: CSVSPGAGYTEAFF.